This T cell receptor beta chain appears in the sequencing data of a study of response to subunit inactivated influenza vaccine. This clonotype was counted only a few times. TCRdb fed the RT-PCR reads into MiXCR, producing one record per CDR3 protein. The sample lists about 650,000 distinct CDR3 sequences, 14% occurring once. This CDR3 has 15 amino acids. The germline V gene encodes CDR1 SGHRS and CDR2 YFSETQ. Trimming removed 4 bases at V and 5 bases at J, with 16 bases between. The chain employs TRBV5-1 and TRBJ2-1; no firm D call. The sequences come from PBMCs from blood, collected roughly 15 days before vaccination. This clonotype was obtained from a man aged 45-65 years who received an inactivated influenza vaccine. In nucleotides, the CDR3 is TGCGCCAGCAGCCCACATCACGGTCCTAACAATGAGCAGTTCTTC. This gives the protein CASSPHHGPNNEQFF.